This T cell receptor (beta chain) derives from a study of beta chain features in type 1 diabetes. Every bit of the isolated RNA underwent reverse transcription, so sequencing read expressed TCRB transcripts. Data came from immunoSEQ multiplex PCR; TCRdb stores just in-frame clones and leaves some out. The data contain about 150,000 clones, about 10% of them seen just once; the ten biggest clones take up about 0.61%. The table lists this clone with many counts. Sorted CD4+ subsets: naive, central memory, regulatory, stem cell-like memory (CD45RO/CCR7/CD25/CD127/CD95/CD27 panel). With 6 bases removed from V and 11 bases from J, the gap between germline ends came to 8 bases. This CDR3 is built from 11 residues. The germline V gene has CDR1 MDHEN and CDR2 SYDVKM.

The receptor was isolated from a man between 18 and 35 years old in good health. The chain uses TRBV28 and TRBJ1-6; D is ambiguous. The sample was central memory CD4+ T cells from blood. The CDR3 loop is CASRAVTPLHF. CDR3 coding DNA: TGTGCCAGCAGGGCCGTAACACCCCTCCACTTT.